This T cell receptor (beta chain) was sequenced during a study of Tregs in tolerant kidney transplant recipients. General study results and limits: Biological reproducibility was not directly addressed, but technical replication error appeared minimal. Validation in larger populations is needed because few patients were studied.

As concerns this clone: Its specificity is unknown. Coverage ceases 3 residues before the CDR3 finishes, and the germline J gene fills in the end.

Assay used: immunoSEQ multiplex PCR; TCRdb lists only in-frame clones, some missing. The sample holds around 30,000 clones. The nonmyeloablative bone marrow transplants came from related graft donors, with transient mixed chimerism. CD4+CD25+CD127- Tregs, CD4+CD25- non-Tregs, CD4 and CD8 cells were sorted. The V gene's germline CDR1 is LNHDA and CDR2 SQIVND (reference sequence). The CDR3 has 15 residues. V lost 4 bases and J lost 4; bases outside the gene matches: 9. This chain uses TRBV19 with TRBJ1-1; 7 bases match TRBD1. The receptor comes from a human patient who received a combined kidney and bone marrow transplant. Certain T cells may be donor cells from the graft. The sample was CD4+ T cells from blood (PBMCs), taken 24 months after the transplant. The CDR3 sequence: CASSRGRQGGTEAFF. The CDR3 bases that were read are TGTGCCAGTAGTAGGGGCCGACAGGGAGGCACTGAA.